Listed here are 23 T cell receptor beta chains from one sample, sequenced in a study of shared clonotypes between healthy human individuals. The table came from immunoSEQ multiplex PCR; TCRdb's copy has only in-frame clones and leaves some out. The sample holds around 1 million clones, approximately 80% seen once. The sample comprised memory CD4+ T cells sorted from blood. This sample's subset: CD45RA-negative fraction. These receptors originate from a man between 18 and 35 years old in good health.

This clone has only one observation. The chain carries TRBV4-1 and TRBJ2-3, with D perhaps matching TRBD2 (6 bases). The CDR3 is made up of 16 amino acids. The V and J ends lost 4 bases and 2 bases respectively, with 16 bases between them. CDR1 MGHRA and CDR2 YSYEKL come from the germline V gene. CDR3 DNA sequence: TGCGCCAGCAGCCCAGCCCGACTAGGTAACACAGATACGCAGTATTTT. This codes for CASSPARLGNTDTQYF.

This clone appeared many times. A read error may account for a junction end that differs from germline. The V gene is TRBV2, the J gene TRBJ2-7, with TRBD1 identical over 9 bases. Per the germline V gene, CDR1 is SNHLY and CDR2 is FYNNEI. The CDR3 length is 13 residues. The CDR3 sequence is CASSGISGQGQHF. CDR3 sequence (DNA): TGTGCCAGCAGTGGGATCTCGGGACAGGGCCAGCACTTC.

The CDR3 DNA follows: TGTGCCAGCAGTCGGCCCAACACTGAAGCTTTCTTT. The encoded protein is CASSRPNTEAFF. The rearrangement uses TRBV6-5 and TRBJ1-1; the D is unclear. This CDR3 spans 12 amino acids. Trimming shortened V by 5 bases and J by 2 bases, and 6 bases separated the two germline ends. Germline V gives CDR1 MNHEY, CDR2 SVGAGI.

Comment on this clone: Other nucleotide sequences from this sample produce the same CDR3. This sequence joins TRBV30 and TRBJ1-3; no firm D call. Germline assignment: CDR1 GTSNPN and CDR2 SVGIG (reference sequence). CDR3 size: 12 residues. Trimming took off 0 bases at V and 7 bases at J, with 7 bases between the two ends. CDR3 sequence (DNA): TGTGCCTGGAGTGTTGGCCGGAACACCATATATTTT. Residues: CAWSVGRNTIYF.

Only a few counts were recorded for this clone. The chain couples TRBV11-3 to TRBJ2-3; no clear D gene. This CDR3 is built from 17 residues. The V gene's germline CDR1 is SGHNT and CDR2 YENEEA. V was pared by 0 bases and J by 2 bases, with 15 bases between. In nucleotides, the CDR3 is TGTGCCAGCAGCTTAGATGGCCAAGGCGGCTACACAGATACGCAGTATTTT. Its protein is CASSLDGQGGYTDTQYF.

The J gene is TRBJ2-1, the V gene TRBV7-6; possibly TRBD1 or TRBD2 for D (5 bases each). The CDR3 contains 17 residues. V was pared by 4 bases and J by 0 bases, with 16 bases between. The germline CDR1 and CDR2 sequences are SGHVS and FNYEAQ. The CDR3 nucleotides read TGTGCCAGCAGCTCCCCCACCGGGGCAAGCTCCTACAATGAGCAGTTCTTC. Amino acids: CASSSPTGASSYNEQFF.

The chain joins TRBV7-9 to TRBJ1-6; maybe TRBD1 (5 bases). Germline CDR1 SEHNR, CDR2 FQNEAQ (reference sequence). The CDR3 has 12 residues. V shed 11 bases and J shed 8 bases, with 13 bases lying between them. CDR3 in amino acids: CAGGIGDSPLHF. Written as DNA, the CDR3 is TGTGCCGGGGGGATAGGGGATTCACCCCTCCACTTT.

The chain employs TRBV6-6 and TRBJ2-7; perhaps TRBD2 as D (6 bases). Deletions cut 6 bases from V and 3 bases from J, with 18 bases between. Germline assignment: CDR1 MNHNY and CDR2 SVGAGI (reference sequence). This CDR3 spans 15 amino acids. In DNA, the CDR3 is TGTGCCAGCAGAAGGGCCCGGGACTCCTACTACGAGCAGTACTTC. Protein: CASRRARDSYYEQYF.

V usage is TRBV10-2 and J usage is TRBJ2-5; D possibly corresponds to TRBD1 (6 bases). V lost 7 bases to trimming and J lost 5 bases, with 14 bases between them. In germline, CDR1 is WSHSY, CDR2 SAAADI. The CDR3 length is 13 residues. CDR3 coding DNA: TGCGCCAGCACACAGGGTGGCGTGGAGACCCAGTACTTC. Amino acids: CASTQGGVETQYF.

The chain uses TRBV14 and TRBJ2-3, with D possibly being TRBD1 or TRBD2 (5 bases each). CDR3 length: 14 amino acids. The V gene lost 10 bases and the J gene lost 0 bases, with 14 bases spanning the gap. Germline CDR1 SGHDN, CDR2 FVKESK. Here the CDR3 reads CATQGVTSTDTQYF. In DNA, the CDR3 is TGTGCCACCCAGGGAGTTACTAGCACAGATACGCAGTATTTT. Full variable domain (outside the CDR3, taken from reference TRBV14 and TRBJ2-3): EAGVTQFPSHSVIEKGQTVTLRCDPISGHDNLYWYRRVMGKEIKFLLHFVKESKQDESGMPNNRFLAERTGGTYSTLKVQPAELEDSGVYFCATQGVTSTDTQYFGPGTRLTVL.

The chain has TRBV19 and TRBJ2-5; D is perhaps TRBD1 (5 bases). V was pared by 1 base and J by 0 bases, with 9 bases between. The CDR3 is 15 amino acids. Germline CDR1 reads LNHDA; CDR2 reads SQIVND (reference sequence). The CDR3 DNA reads TGTGCCAGTAGTATAGGGGGCGTGGACCAAGAGACCCAGTACTTC. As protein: CASSIGGVDQETQYF.

CDR3 sequence reads: CAWRAVTATNEKLFF. CDR3 DNA: TGTGCCTGGAGGGCAGTCACCGCAACTAATGAAAAACTGTTTTTT. This rearrangement joins TRBV30 to TRBJ1-4; D not certain. The CDR3 sequence is 15 residues long. The V gene lost 3 bases and the J gene lost 0 bases, with 11 bases spanning the gap. Germline V gives CDR1 GTSNPN, CDR2 SVGIG (reference sequence). The full variable domain, in which reference TRBV30 and TRBJ1-4 provide the parts outside the CDR3, is SQTIHQWPATLVQPVGSPLSLECTVEGTSNPNLYWYRQAAGRGLQLLFYSVGIGQISSEVPQNLSASRPQDRQFILSSKKLLLSDSGFYLCAWRAVTATNEKLFFGSGTQLSVL.

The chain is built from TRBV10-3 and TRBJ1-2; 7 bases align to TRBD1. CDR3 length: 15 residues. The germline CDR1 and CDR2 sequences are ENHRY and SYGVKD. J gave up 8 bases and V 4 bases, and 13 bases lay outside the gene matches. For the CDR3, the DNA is TGTGCCATCAGTGGGAGGACAGGCAACAAAAGGGGCTACACCTTC. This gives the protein CAISGRTGNKRGYTF.

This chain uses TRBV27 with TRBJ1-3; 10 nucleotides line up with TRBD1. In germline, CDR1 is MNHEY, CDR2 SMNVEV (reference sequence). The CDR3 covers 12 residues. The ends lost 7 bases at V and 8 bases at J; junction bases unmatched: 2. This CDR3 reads CASKDRGDTIYF. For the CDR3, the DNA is TGTGCCAGCAAGGACAGGGGGGACACCATATATTTT.

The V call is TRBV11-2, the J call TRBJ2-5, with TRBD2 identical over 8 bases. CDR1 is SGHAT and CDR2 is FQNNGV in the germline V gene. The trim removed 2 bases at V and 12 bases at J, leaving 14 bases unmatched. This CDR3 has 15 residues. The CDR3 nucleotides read TGTGCCAGCAGCTTACCCGGGGGGGCCGCTCAGGCTGAGTACTTC. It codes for CASSLPGGAAQAEYF.

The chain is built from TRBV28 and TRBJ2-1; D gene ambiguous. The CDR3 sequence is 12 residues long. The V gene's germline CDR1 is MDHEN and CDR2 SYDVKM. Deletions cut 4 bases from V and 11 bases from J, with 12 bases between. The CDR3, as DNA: TGTGCCAGCAGTTCACCGGTTTCTAAGCAGTTCTTC. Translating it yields CASSSPVSKQFF. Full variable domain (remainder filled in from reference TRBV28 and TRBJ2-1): DVKVTQSSRYLVKRTGEKVFLECVQDMDHENMFWYRQDPGLGLRLIYFSYDVKMKEKGDIPEGYSVSREKKERFSLILESASTNQTSMYLCASSSPVSKQFFGPGTRLTVL.

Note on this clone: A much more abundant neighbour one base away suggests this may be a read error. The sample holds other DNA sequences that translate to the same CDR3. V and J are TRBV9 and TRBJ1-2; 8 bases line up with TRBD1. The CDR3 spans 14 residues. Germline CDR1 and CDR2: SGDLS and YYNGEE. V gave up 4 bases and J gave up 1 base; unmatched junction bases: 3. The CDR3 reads CASSPGQGNYGYTF. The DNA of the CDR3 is TGTGCCAGCAGCCCCGGACAGGGTAACTATGGCTACACCTTC.

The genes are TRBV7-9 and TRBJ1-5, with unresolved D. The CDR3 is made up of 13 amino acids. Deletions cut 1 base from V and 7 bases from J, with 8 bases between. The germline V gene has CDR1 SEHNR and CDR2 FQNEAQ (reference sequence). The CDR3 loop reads CASSLVGEQPQHF. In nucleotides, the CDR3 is TGTGCCAGCAGCTTAGTAGGAGAACAGCCCCAGCATTTT.

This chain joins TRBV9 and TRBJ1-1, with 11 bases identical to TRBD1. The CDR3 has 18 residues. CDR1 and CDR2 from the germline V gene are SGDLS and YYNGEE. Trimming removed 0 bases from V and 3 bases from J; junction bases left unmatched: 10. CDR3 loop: CASSVGRTGGAQDTEAFF. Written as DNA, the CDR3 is TGTGCCAGCAGCGTAGGTAGGACAGGGGGCGCCCAGGACACTGAAGCTTTCTTT.

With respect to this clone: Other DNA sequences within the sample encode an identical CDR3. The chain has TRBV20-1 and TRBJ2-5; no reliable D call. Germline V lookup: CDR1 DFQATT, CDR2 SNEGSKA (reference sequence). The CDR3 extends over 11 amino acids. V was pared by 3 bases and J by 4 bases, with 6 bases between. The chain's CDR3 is CSASLGETQYF. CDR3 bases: TGCAGTGCTAGCCTGGGAGAGACCCAGTACTTC.

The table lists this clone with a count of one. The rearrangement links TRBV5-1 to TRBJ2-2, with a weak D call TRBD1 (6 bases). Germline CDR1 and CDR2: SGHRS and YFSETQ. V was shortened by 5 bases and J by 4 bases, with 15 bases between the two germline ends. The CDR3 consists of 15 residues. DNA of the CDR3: TGCGCCAGCAGTCCACAGGGCCCGAGCACCGGGGAGCTGTTTTTT. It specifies CASSPQGPSTGELFF.

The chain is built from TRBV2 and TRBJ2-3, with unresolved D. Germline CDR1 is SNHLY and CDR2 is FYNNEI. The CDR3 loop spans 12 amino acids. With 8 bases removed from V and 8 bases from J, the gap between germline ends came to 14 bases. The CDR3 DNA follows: TGTGCCAGCCATACGGACCGGACTACGCAGTATTTT. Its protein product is CASHTDRTTQYF. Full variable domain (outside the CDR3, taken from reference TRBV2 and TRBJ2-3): EPEVTQTPSHQVTQMGQEVILRCVPISNHLYFYWYRQILGQKVEFLVSFYNNEISEKSEIFDDQFSVERPDGSNFTLKIRSTKLEDSAMYFCASHTDRTTQYFGPGTRLTVL.

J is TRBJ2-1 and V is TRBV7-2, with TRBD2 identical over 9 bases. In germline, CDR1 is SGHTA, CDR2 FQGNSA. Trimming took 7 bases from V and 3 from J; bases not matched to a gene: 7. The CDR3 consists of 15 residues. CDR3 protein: CASTLTSGYYNEQFF. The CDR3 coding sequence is TGTGCCAGCACCCTTACTAGCGGGTACTACAATGAGCAGTTCTTC.